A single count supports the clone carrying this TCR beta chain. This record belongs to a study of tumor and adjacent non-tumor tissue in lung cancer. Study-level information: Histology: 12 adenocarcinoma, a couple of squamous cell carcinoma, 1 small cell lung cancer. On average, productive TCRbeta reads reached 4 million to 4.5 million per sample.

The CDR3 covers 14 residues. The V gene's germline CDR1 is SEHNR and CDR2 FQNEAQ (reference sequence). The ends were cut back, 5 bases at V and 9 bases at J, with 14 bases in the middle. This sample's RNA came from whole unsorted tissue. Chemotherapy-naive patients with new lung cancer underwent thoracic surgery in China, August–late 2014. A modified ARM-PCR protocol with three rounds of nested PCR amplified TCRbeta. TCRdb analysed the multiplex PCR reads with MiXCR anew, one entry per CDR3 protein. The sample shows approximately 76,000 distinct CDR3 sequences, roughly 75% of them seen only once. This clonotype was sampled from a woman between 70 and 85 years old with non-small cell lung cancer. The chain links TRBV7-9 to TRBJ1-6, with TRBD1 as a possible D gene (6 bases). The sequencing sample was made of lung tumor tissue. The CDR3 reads CASSPDRSVSPLHF. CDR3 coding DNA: TGTGCCAGCAGCCCGGACAGATCGGTTTCACCCCTCCACTTT.